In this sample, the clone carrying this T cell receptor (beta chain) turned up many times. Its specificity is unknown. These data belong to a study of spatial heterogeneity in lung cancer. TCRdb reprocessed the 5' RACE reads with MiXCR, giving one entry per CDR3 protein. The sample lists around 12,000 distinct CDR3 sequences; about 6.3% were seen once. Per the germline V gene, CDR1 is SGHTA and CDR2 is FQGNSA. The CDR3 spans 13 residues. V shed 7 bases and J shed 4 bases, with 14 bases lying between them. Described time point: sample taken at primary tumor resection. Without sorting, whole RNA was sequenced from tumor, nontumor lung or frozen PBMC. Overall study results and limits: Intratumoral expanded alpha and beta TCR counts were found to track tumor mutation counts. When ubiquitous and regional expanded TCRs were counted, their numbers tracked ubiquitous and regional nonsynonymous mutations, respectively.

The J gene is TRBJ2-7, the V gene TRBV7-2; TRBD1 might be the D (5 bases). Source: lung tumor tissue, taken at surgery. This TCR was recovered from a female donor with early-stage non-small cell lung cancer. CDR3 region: CASTLQGKYEQYF. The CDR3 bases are TGTGCCAGCACTTTGCAGGGTAAATACGAGCAGTACTTC.